The rows below give T cell receptor beta chains drawn from one sample of a study of monozygotic twins with inflammatory bowel disease. From its re-call of the 5' RACE reads, TCRdb lists each CDR3 protein once, without DNA. In all, the sample yields around 140,000 distinct CDR3 sequences. Specimen: blood. All receptors derive from a human donor with ulcerative colitis or Crohn's disease, or a healthy co-twin of an affected twin (not recorded which). Each CDR3 is given with its conserved first and last residue. A clone size is listed for some rows: how often the clone was seen (once, few, many), or a class if it is expanded.

v_call,clone_size,j_call,cdr3_aa
TRBV7-9,-,TRBJ2-7,CASMVLSEQYF
TRBV5-5,-,TRBJ2-3,CASSSGTSGSRTDTQYF
TRBV6-6,-,TRBJ2-3,CASRSISSTDTQYF
TRBV7-9,-,TRBJ2-7,CASSLHGTVYEQYF
TRBV29-1,-,TRBJ2-4,CSVSGTSPWDIQYF
TRBV7-2,-,TRBJ2-1,CASSLELHEQFF
TRBV28,-,TRBJ2-1,CASSFQGSDEQFF
TRBV15,-,TRBJ1-1,CATHKNLNTEAFF
TRBV18,-,TRBJ1-1,CASSPARDRVNTEAFF
TRBV12-3/TRBV12-4,-,TRBJ2-1,CASSLGGAVNEQFF
TRBV20-1,-,TRBJ1-1,CSANSIEGQNTEAFF
TRBV7-9,-,TRBJ1-2,CASSLEQDYTF
TRBV29-1,-,TRBJ2-7,CSVEVGKLEQYF
TRBV29-1,-,TRBJ2-1,CSVDSDSLRMFF
TRBV18,-,TRBJ2-7,CASSPSPTGTGNEQYF
TRBV30,-,TRBJ1-6,CAWSVVPQGNSPLHF
TRBV3-1,-,TRBJ2-2,CASSQEWGAGGELFF
TRBV6-5,-,TRBJ2-6,CASSYHLDYHSGANVLTF
TRBV20-1,-,TRBJ1-5,CSAIDPLLTQPQHF
TRBV3-1,-,TRBJ1-1,CASEGATEAFF
TRBV7-2,-,TRBJ1-4,CASSPLVLNEKLFF
TRBV4-1,-,TRBJ2-1,CASSQEVRTEQFF
TRBV5-6,-,TRBJ2-1,CASSLVDEQFF
TRBV30,-,TRBJ1-3,CAWRSVSGNTIYF
TRBV20-1,-,TRBJ1-2,CSAASGSYGYTF
TRBV2,-,TRBJ2-7,CASSERDRISYEQYF
TRBV7-8,-,TRBJ2-2,CASSSGTSSNTGELFF
TRBV20-1,-,TRBJ2-7,CSASDTGNYEQYF
TRBV5-4,-,TRBJ2-2,CASSSTGTSGRSTGELFF
TRBV4-3,-,TRBJ2-3,CASSPIGGAGDADTQYF
TRBV9,-,TRBJ1-3,CASSADLRAAGNTIYF
TRBV28,-,TRBJ2-1,CASSLFGLAGVVEQFF
TRBV28,-,TRBJ1-1,CASSLVDPRTEAFF
TRBV14,-,TRBJ1-2,CASSQDVQGYYGYTF
TRBV4-1,-,TRBJ2-6,CASSQDRWKGGSGANVLTF
TRBV20-1,-,TRBJ2-3,CSASRGASGRAADTQYF
TRBV7-9,-,TRBJ2-1,CASSWRVSTNEQFF
TRBV5-1,-,TRBJ1-1,CASSLEGGNTEAFF
TRBV9,-,TRBJ2-1,CASSFQSPPNNEQFF
TRBV11-3,-,TRBJ2-1,CASSLDSPSGSYNEQFF
TRBV5-1,-,TRBJ2-3,CASSLGSSGATDTQYF
TRBV20-1,-,TRBJ1-1,CRGLGGLTEAFF
TRBV14,-,TRBJ1-4,CASSQRGAGIAEKLFF
TRBV20-1,medium-sized,TRBJ2-1,CSASQGGGYNEQFF
TRBV19,-,TRBJ2-5,CASSLEEETQYF
TRBV19,-,TRBJ2-4,CASSIVGLGAKNIQYF
TRBV5-1,-,TRBJ2-2,CASSLARGAPGVGELFF
TRBV11-3,-,TRBJ2-1,CASSLGGLAAYNEQFF
TRBV11-3,-,TRBJ2-1,CASSLESSPAYNEQFF
TRBV10-3,-,TRBJ2-3,CAIRSTDTQYF
TRBV20-1,-,TRBJ2-1,CSARDFWGTQGLAGINEQFF
TRBV3-1,-,TRBJ2-7,CASSGTLSSYEQYF
TRBV5-1,-,TRBJ2-1,CASSLGSGSSYNEQFF
TRBV28,-,TRBJ2-7,CASIRGGASLEQYF
TRBV20-1,-,TRBJ1-6,CSATTASNHSPLHF